These 29 T cell receptor beta chains originate from one sample sequenced in a study of neurological immune-mediated disorders. TCRdb reanalysed the 5' RACE reads using MiXCR and keeps one entry per CDR3 protein. The profile covers approximately 74,000 distinct CDR3 sequences, with 4% to 6% appearing a single time and about 7.4% taken by the ten largest. The sequenced sample was PBMCs. These receptor sequences come from a young man with multiple sclerosis.

This clonotype was seen a few times. An end of the junction differs from the germline gene, which may be a read error. J is TRBJ2-5 and V is TRBV6-2 or TRBV6-3; the D gene could be TRBD1 or TRBD2 (5 bases each). Germline CDR1 reads MNHEY; CDR2 reads SVGEGT. This CDR3 spans 12 amino acids. In DNA, the CDR3 is TGTGCCAGCAGTTACAGGGGCCCTCCGGAGGACTTC. Translated: CASSYRGPPEDF.

In its sample, this clonotype was seen many times. This chain links TRBV7-9 with TRBJ1-2; maybe TRBD1 (5 bases). Trimming pared 5 bases from V and 1 base from J, leaving 11 bases between. The CDR3 has 14 residues. CDR1 and CDR2 from the germline V gene are SEHNR and FQNEAQ (reference sequence). CDR3 sequence reads: CASSDRRVNYGYTF. The CDR3 DNA follows: TGTGCCAGCAGCGACCGCAGGGTTAACTATGGCTACACCTTC.

This clonotype was counted many times. This chain connects TRBV6-6 to TRBJ1-1; 7 bases align to TRBD1. The CDR3 is 13 amino acids. Germline loops: CDR1 MNHNY, CDR2 SVGAGI (reference sequence). V trimming: 10 bases; J trimming: 0 bases; junction bases outside the gene matches: 5. CDR3 in amino acids: CATMGQLNTEAFF. The CDR3 bases are TGTGCCACAATGGGACAGCTGAACACTGAAGCTTTCTTT.

This clonotype was recorded at least ten times. The rearrangement uses TRBV20-1 and TRBJ2-1; 10 nucleotides agree with TRBD2. This CDR3 contains 14 residues. Unmatched junction bases numbered 8, after V lost 3 bases and J lost 9 bases. Germline CDR1 reads DFQATT; CDR2 reads SNEGSKA (reference sequence). The CDR3 region has the DNA TGCAGTGCTAGGTCTAGCGGGAGTTTTGGTGAGCAGTTCTTC. Its translation: CSARSSGSFGEQFF.

A note on this clonotype: A read error may produce the germline difference seen at one junction end. This chain uses TRBV7-3 with TRBJ1-5, with TRBD1 matching over 11 bases. In germline, CDR1 is SGHTA, CDR2 FQGTGA. This CDR3 has 17 residues. The CDR3 DNA follows: TGTGCCAGCAGCTTAAAACCGGGACAGGGGGGCGTGCAGCCCCAGAATTTT. The encoded protein is CASSLKPGQGGVQPQNF.

This clonotype was counted ten times or more. This chain joins TRBV20-1 and TRBJ2-7; the D call may be TRBD1 or TRBD2 (5 bases each). Germline CDR1 DFQATT, CDR2 SNEGSKA (reference sequence). V lost 4 bases and J lost 7, with 14 bases in between. The CDR3 length is 12 residues. For the CDR3, the DNA is TGCAGTGCTATGGGGACCCCTCAAGAGCAGTACTTC. As protein: CSAMGTPQEQYF.

This clonotype was recorded once. The chain is built from TRBV6-1 and TRBJ2-5; TRBD2 matches 12 bases. V shed 3 bases, J shed 5 bases, and the junction held 7 bases outside the gene matches. Germline V gene data show CDR1 as MNHNS and CDR2 as SASEGT. CDR3 length: 16 amino acids. The DNA for the CDR3 is TGTGCCAGCAGTGAGACTAGCGGGAGAGGGGGGGAGACCCAGTACTTC. Translating it yields CASSETSGRGGETQYF.

With respect to this clonotype: The junction departs from germline at one end; a sequencing error may be responsible. The chain carries TRBV5-1 and TRBJ1-6, with a possible D match to TRBD1 (5 bases). Germline loops: CDR1 SGHRS, CDR2 YFSETQ. CDR3 length: 13 residues. The CDR3 here is CASSFSGDSPLNF. In DNA form, the CDR3 reads TGCGCCAGCAGCTTTTCGGGGGATTCACCCCTCAACTTT.

The chain couples TRBV7-6 to TRBJ2-2; D is uncertain. Deletions cut 5 bases from V and 8 bases from J, with 9 bases between. The CDR3 runs to 12 residues. The germline CDR1 and CDR2 sequences are SGHVS and FNYEAQ. Here the CDR3 DNA reads TGTGCCAGCAGCCAATTGTCGGGGGAGCTGTTTTTT. It codes for CASSQLSGELFF.

This clonotype was found many times. The J gene is TRBJ1-1, the V gene TRBV29-1; D not certain. Per the germline V gene, CDR1 is SQVTM and CDR2 is ANQGSEA. This CDR3 has 9 amino acids. The CDR3, as DNA: TGCACCGCGGGAACTGAAGCTTTCTTT. As protein: CTAGTEAFF.

Only a few counts were recorded for this clonotype. The rearrangement uses TRBV5-6 and TRBJ2-5; a weak D match, TRBD2 (5 bases). The V and J ends lost 4 bases and 3 bases respectively, with 13 bases between them. The CDR3 is made up of 14 amino acids. CDR1 and CDR2 (germline): SGHDT, YYEEEE. The CDR3 DNA reads as TGTGCCAGCAGCCCGCCGATGAGGGAAGAGACCCAGTACTTC. Its protein is CASSPPMREETQYF.

This clonotype was seen ten or more times. Written as DNA, the CDR3 is TGTGCCAGCAGCTCTAGGCAGGGTGCGGCGGAGACCCAGTACTTC. Protein: CASSSRQGAAETQYF. This chain connects TRBV7-3 to TRBJ2-5; tentatively, D is TRBD1 (5 bases). Trimming took 4 bases from V and 5 from J, leaving 17 bases between them. Germline V gives CDR1 SGHTA, CDR2 FQGTGA. The CDR3 is 15 amino acids.

This clonotype was seen only a few times. A read error may account for a junction end that differs from germline. The V call is TRBV7-2, the J call TRBJ1-5; the D gene is possibly TRBD1 (5 bases). Germline CDR1 SGHTA, CDR2 FQGNSA. The CDR3 has 19 residues. The CDR3 DNA reads as TGCGCCAGCAGCTTATACCCCGGTCGGGGGAGGCATAGCAATCAGCCCCAGCATTTT. This encodes CASSLYPGRGRHSNQPQHF.

In its sample, this clonotype was seen many times. The chain combines TRBV5-1 with TRBJ2-7; 8 bases line up with TRBD2. Looked up from germline, CDR1 is SGHRS and CDR2 is YFSETQ. This CDR3 has 15 amino acids. Trimming removed 2 bases from V and 0 bases from J; junction bases left unmatched: 4. CDR3 nucleotides: TGCGCCAGCAGCTTTTCACTAGCGGCCTCCTACGAGCAGTACTTC. This codes for CASSFSLAASYEQYF.

This clonotype was recorded many times. The rearrangement joins TRBV7-2 to TRBJ1-1, with a tentative D call TRBD1 (6 bases). The CDR3 length is 16 residues. V was shortened by 1 base and J by 1 base, with 13 bases between the two germline ends. Germline V gene lookup returns CDR1 SGHTA and CDR2 FQGNSA. The CDR3 reads CASSLGGTGWNTEAFF. CDR3 bases: TGTGCCAGCAGCTTAGGGGGTACAGGGTGGAACACTGAAGCTTTCTTT.

This clonotype showed up many times. The rearrangement uses TRBV5-6 and TRBJ2-3, with D uncertain. V was clipped by 2 bases and J by 3 bases, with 7 bases between them. In germline, CDR1 is SGHDT, CDR2 YYEEEE. This CDR3 spans 13 amino acids. The chain's CDR3 is CASSLKGTDTQYF. The CDR3 region has the DNA TGTGCCAGCAGCTTAAAGGGAACAGATACGCAGTATTTT.

This clonotype was seen at least ten times. This rearrangement joins TRBV12-3 or TRBV12-4 to TRBJ2-7; 10 positions match TRBD2. This CDR3 is 18 amino acids long. J was trimmed by 5 bases and V by 5 bases; bases with no gene match: 18. CDR3 protein: CASSGGGTSGASLNEQYF. In DNA form, the CDR3 reads TGTGCCAGCAGTGGCGGTGGTACTAGCGGGGCCTCTTTGAACGAGCAGTACTTC.

In its sample, this clonotype was seen many times. This chain uses TRBV20-1 with TRBJ2-7; D perhaps matches TRBD1 (5 bases). The V gene lost 0 bases and the J gene lost 6 bases, with 15 bases spanning the gap. The V gene's germline CDR1 is DFQATT and CDR2 SNEGSKA (reference sequence). This CDR3 spans 14 amino acids. The CDR3 bases are TGCAGTGCTAGAGACCAGGGTTTAAAGGGCGAGCAGTACTTC. It is translated as CSARDQGLKGEQYF.

In this sample, this clonotype turned up many times. The chain carries TRBV29-1 and TRBJ2-7; no firm D call. The germline V gene has CDR1 SQVTM and CDR2 ANQGSEA. CDR3 length: 14 amino acids. V lost 4 bases to trimming and J lost 0 bases, with 13 bases between them. CDR3 in amino acids: CSVAPSPSSYEQYF. The CDR3 DNA sequence: TGCAGCGTTGCGCCCAGTCCGAGCTCCTACGAGCAGTACTTC.

This clonotype was picked up many times. The genes are TRBV7-8 and TRBJ2-1; D gene ambiguous. Germline assignment: CDR1 SGHVS and CDR2 FQNEAQ. The V end lost 3 bases, the J end lost 0 bases, and 12 bases lay between the germline ends. The CDR3 sequence is 16 residues long. The DNA for the CDR3 is TGTGCCAGCAGCTTTTTCAGCGAGAGCTCCTACAATGAGCAGTTCTTC. It specifies CASSFFSESSYNEQFF. The full variable domain, in which reference TRBV7-8 and TRBJ2-1 provide the parts outside the CDR3, is GAGVSQSPRYKVAKRGQDVALRCDPISGHVSLFWYQQALGQGPEFLTYFQNEAQLDKSGLPSDRFFAERPEGSVSTLKIQRTQQEDSAVYLCASSFFSESSYNEQFFGPGTRLTVL.

This clonotype was counted many times. The chain combines TRBV12-3 or TRBV12-4 with TRBJ1-1; tentatively, D is TRBD1 (5 bases). Trimming cost V 3 bases and J 7 bases, with 9 bases left between them. This CDR3 has 12 amino acids. The CDR3 nucleotides are TGTGCCAGCAGTTTGGGGGGTAGTGAAGCTTTCTTT. Amino acid sequence: CASSLGGSEAFF.

Many counts were recorded for this clonotype. This chain links TRBV18 with TRBJ1-4, with D unclear. V was cut by 2 bases and J by 3 bases, with 7 bases left in between. CDR1 and CDR2 from the germline V gene are KGHSH and LQKENI. The CDR3 spans 14 residues. CDR3 nucleotides: TGTGCCAGCTCACCAAGTTCCTCTAATGAAAAACTGTTTTTT. Protein: CASSPSSSNEKLFF.

This clonotype was detected ten times or more. The V gene is TRBV6-5, the J gene TRBJ2-5, with 7 positions matching TRBD1. CDR3 length: 19 amino acids. Looked up from germline, CDR1 is MNHEY and CDR2 is SVGAGI. With 6 bases clipped from V and 5 bases from J, the junction kept 24 bases outside the gene matches. CDR3 nucleotide sequence: TGTGCCAGCAGAGCTGTCATAACTCCGGGGTCGACAGGGTGGGAGACCCAGTACTTC. It yields the protein CASRAVITPGSTGWETQYF.

This clonotype was observed at least ten times. The chain couples TRBV7-3 to TRBJ2-3; D is uncertain. Looked up from germline, CDR1 is SGHTA and CDR2 is FQGTGA. Trimming left V 3 bases short and J 4 bases short, with 8 bases between. CDR3 length: 13 residues. The CDR3 DNA is TGTGCCAGCAGCTTCACAGTATCAGATACGCAGTATTTT. Its translation is CASSFTVSDTQYF.

This clonotype was counted ten times or more. V gene TRBV27 combines with J gene TRBJ2-1; TRBD2 matches at 15 bases. With V trimmed by 6 bases and J by 7 bases, 4 bases remained unmatched. CDR1 is MNHEY, CDR2 SMNVEV, per germline (reference sequence). CDR3 size: 15 residues. The CDR3 sequence: CASSYGTSGRNEQFF. The CDR3 DNA sequence: TGTGCCAGCAGCTACGGGACTAGCGGGAGGAATGAGCAGTTCTTC.

In this sample, this clonotype turned up many times. This sequence joins TRBV28 and TRBJ2-1, with 7 bases that match TRBD2. The CDR3 is made up of 20 amino acids. The germline gives CDR1 MDHEN, CDR2 SYDVKM. V was clipped by 1 base and J by 0 bases; unmatched bases: 15. CDR3 in DNA: TGTGCCAGCAGTTTATTGGTTTGGCGCGTGGGAGGGAGCTCCTACAATGAGCAGTTCTTC. This translates into CASSLLVWRVGGSSYNEQFF.

In its sample, this clonotype was seen many times. This chain uses TRBV9 with TRBJ1-3, with a weak D call TRBD1 (6 bases). The CDR3 is 12 amino acids. Germline V CDR1 and CDR2: SGDLS, YYNGEE. V lost 3 bases, J lost 11 bases, and 12 bases lay in between. CDR3 DNA: TGTGCCAGCAGCGAAGGGGGGGTCCCCATATATTTT. Its translation: CASSEGGVPIYF.

This clonotype has at least ten counts. CDR3 loop: CSARDQDREAHEQYF. The CDR3 DNA follows: TGCAGTGCTAGAGACCAGGACAGGGAAGCCCACGAGCAGTACTTC. The V gene is TRBV20-1, the J gene TRBJ2-7; 8 bases are a match to TRBD1. This CDR3 is built from 15 residues. CDR1 DFQATT and CDR2 SNEGSKA come from the germline V gene (reference sequence). Germline trimming cut 0 bases from V and 5 bases from J; bases unmatched to any gene: 9.

In its sample, this clonotype was seen many times. J is TRBJ2-3 and V is TRBV20-1; the D gene is possibly TRBD2 (6 bases). The CDR3 runs to 17 residues. The germline V gene has CDR1 DFQATT and CDR2 SNEGSKA (reference sequence). The V gene lost 6 bases and the J gene lost 1 base, with 23 bases spanning the gap. The CDR3 protein is CSAEGPVGRDGTDTQYF. CDR3 in DNA: TGCAGTGCGGAGGGTCCGGTCGGTCGGGATGGCACAGATACGCAGTATTTT.